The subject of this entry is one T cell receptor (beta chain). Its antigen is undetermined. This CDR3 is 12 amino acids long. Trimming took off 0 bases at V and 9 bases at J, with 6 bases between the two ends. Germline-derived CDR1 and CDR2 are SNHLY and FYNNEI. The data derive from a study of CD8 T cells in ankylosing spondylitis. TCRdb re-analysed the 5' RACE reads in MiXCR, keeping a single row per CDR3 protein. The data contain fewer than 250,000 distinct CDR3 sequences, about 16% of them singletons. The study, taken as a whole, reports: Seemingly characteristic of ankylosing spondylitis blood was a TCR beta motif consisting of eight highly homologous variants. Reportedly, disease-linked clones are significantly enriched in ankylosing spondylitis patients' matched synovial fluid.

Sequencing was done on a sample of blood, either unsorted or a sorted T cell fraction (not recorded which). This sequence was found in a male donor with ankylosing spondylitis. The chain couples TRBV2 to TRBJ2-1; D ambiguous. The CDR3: CASSEAGAEQFF. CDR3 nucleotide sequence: TGTGCCAGCAGTGAAGCCGGCGCTGAGCAGTTCTTC.